The TCR beta chain described here comes from a study of lymphopenia after photon versus proton radiotherapy. The V gene lost 10 bases and the J gene lost 1 base, with 4 bases spanning the gap. The CDR3 extends over 10 amino acids. The V gene's germline CDR1 is MDHEN and CDR2 SYDVKM. This clone has just a few counts. Its antigen is not known. The table came from immunoSEQ multiplex PCR; TCRdb's copy has only in-frame clones and leaves some out. This sample has about 83,000 clones, with around 83% found just once. Notes on the study in general: Under photons, naive T cells and diversity fell while effector/memory populations rose. Oligoclonal CD8+ Temra expansion after nadir drove photon patients' diversity drop.

The chain couples TRBV28 to TRBJ1-2; D remains ambiguous. The TCR comes from a man aged 60-69 years with pancreatic cancer. The material sequenced was peripheral blood, taken from a patient treated with proton-based radiotherapy. The CDR3 here is CAIDNYGYTF. The CDR3 DNA reads as TGTGCCATCGATAACTATGGCTACACCTTC.